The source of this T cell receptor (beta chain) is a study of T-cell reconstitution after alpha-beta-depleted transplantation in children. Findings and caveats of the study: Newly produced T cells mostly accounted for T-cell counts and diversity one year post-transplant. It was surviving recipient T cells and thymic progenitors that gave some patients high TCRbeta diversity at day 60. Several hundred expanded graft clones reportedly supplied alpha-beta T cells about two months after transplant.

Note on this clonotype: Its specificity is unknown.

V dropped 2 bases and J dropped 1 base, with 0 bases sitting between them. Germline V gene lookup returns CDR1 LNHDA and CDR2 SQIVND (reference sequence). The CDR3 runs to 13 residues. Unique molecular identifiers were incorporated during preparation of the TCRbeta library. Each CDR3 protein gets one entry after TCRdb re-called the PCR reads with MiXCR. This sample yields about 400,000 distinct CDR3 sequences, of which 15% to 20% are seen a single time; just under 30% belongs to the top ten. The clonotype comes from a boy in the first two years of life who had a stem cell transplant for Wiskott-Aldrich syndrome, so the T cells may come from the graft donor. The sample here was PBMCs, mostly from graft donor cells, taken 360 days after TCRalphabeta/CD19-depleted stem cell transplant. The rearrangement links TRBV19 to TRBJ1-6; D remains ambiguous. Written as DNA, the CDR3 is TGTGCCAGTAGTATATCCTATAATTCACCCCTCCACTTT. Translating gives CASSISYNSPLHF.